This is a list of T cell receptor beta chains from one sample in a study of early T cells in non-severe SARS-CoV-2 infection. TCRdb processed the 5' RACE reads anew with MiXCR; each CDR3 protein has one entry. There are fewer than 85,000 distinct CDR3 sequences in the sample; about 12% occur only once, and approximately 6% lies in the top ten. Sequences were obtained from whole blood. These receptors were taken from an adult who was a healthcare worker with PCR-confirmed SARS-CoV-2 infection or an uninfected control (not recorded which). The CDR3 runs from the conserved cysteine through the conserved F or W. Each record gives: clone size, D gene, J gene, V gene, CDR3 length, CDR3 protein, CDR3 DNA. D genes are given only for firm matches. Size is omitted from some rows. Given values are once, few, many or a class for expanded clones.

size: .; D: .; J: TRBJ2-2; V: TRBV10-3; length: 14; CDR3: CAISGPPRPGELFF; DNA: TGTGCCATCAGTGGACCCCCGAGGCCCGGGGAGCTGTTTTTT
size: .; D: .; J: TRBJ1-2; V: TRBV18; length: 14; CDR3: CASSPPWVDGGYTF; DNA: TGTGCCAGCTCACCACCGTGGGTCGATGGTGGCTACACCTTC
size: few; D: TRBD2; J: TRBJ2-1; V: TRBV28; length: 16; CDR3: CARGGEGPESYNEQFF; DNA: TGTGCCAGGGGAGGGGAGGGCCCCGAATCCTACAATGAGCAGTTCTTC
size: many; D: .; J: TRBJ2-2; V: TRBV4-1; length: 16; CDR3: CASSQVNLVWTGELFF; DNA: TGCGCCAGCAGCCAAGTTAACCTCGTATGGACCGGGGAGCTGTTTTTT
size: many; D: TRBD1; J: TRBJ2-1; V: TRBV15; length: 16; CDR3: CATSRSRDRRYNEQFF; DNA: TGTGCCACCAGCAGGTCCCGGGACAGGCGTTACAATGAGCAGTTCTTC
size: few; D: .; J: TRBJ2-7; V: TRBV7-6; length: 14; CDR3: CASSYAGSSYEQYF; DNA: TGTGCCAGCAGCTACGCGGGTAGCTCCTACGAGCAGTACTTC
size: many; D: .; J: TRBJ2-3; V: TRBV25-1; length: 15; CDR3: CASSGHRDSTDTQYF; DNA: TGTGCCAGCAGTGGACACCGGGACAGCACAGATACGCAGTATTTT
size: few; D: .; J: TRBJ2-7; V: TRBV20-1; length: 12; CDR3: CSARGLVSEQYF; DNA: TGCAGTGCTAGAGGTCTAGTTAGCGAGCAGTACTTC
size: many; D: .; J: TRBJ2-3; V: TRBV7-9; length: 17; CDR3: CASSLATLHDRADTQYF; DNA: TGTGCCAGCAGCTTAGCCACCCTTCATGACCGAGCAGATACGCAGTATTTT
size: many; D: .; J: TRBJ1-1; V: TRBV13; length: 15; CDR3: CASSHLWAKNTEAFF; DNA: TGTGCCAGCAGCCACCTGTGGGCCAAGAACACTGAAGCTTTCTTT
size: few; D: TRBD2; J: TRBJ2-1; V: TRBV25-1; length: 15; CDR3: CASSATSGGLNEQFF; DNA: TGTGCCAGCAGTGCGACTAGCGGGGGGCTCAATGAGCAGTTCTTC
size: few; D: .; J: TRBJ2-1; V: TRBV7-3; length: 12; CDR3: CASSFLAAPPFF; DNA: TGTGCCAGCAGCTTCTTAGCGGCCCCCCCGTTCTTC
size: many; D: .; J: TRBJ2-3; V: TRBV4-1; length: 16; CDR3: CASSQPFGSVADTQYF; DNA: TGCGCCAGCAGCCAACCCTTCGGATCCGTGGCAGATACGCAGTATTTT
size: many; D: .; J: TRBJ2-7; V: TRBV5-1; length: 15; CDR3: CASSFLSGATYEQYF; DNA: TGCGCCAGCAGCTTTTTGTCGGGAGCGACCTACGAGCAGTACTTC
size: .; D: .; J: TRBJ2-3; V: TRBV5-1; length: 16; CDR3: CASSLVGGSSTDTQYF; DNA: TGCGCCAGCAGCTTGGTTGGAGGGTCGAGCACAGATACGCAGTATTTT
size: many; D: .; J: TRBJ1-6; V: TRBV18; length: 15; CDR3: CASSHKQESNSPLHF; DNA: TGTGCCAGCTCACATAAACAGGAATCAAATTCACCCCTCCACTTT
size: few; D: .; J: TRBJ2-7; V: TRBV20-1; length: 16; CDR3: CSARDLSSRGSYEQYF; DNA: TGCAGTGCTAGAGATCTCTCTAGCCGCGGCTCCTACGAGCAGTACTTC
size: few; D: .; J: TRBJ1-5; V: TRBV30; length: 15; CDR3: CAWSLNGITNQPQHF; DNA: TGTGCCTGGAGTCTTAACGGGATAACAAATCAGCCCCAGCATTTT
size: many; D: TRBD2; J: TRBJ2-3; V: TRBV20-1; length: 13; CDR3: CSRTSGRGDTQYF; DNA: TGCAGTAGGACTAGCGGGAGGGGGGATACGCAGTATTTT
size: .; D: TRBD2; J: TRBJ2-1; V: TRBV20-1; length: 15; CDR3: CSARRREIPYNEQFF; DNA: TGCAGTGCTAGAAGGCGGGAGATACCCTACAATGAGCAGTTCTTC
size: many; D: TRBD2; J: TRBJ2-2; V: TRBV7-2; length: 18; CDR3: CASSPKQGLAGVTGELFF; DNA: TGTGCCAGCAGCCCAAAACAAGGACTAGCGGGGGTCACCGGGGAGCTGTTTTTT
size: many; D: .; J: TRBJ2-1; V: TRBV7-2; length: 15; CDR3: CASSLTPGAYNEQFF; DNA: TGTGCCAGCAGCTTAACCCCCGGGGCCTACAATGAGCAGTTCTTC
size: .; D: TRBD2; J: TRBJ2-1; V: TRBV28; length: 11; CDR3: CLSSGYNEQFF; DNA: TGTCTATCTAGCGGGTACAATGAGCAGTTCTTC
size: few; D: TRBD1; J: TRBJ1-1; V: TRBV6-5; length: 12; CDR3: CASSLLTGEAFF; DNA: TGTGCCAGCAGTCTATTGACAGGGGAAGCTTTCTTT
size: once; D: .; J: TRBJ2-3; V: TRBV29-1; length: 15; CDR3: CSVVPVPRGTDTQYF; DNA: TGCAGCGTTGTCCCGGTCCCAAGGGGGACAGATACGCAGTATTTT
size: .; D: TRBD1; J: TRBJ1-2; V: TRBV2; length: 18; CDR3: CASRAPRTGPSANYGYTF; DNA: TGTGCCAGCAGGGCGCCCCGGACAGGACCCTCAGCTAACTATGGCTACACCTTC
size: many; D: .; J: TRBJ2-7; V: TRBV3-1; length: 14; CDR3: CASSRTPAYYEQYF; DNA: TGTGCCAGCAGCCGGACTCCCGCCTACTACGAGCAGTACTTC
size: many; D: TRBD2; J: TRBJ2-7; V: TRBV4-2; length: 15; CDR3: CASSQELAGVYEQYF; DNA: TGTGCCAGCAGCCAAGAGCTCGCGGGAGTCTACGAGCAGTACTTC
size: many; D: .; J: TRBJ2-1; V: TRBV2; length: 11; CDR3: CASRIFLEQFF; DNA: TGTGCCAGCAGGATCTTTCTAGAGCAGTTCTTC
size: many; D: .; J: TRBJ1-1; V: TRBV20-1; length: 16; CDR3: CSAPQGGGASGTEAFF; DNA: TGCAGTGCCCCTCAAGGGGGTGGGGCATCTGGGACTGAAGCTTTCTTT
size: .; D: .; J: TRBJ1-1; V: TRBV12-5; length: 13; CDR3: CASGLVLGSEAFF; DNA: TGTGCTAGTGGTTTGGTACTAGGTTCTGAAGCTTTCTTT
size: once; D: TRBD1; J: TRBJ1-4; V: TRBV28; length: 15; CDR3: CVSSDYRGINEKLFF; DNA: TGTGTCAGTTCCGATTACAGGGGAATTAATGAAAAACTGTTTTTT
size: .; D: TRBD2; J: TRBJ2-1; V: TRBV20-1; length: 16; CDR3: CSATGPGLAGGPRQFF; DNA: TGCAGTGCTACAGGACCGGGACTAGCGGGGGGGCCTCGGCAGTTCTTC
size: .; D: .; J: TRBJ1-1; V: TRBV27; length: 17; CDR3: CASRTGSRGSVNTEAFF; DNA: TGTGCCAGCAGAACGGGTAGCAGGGGCTCGGTGAACACTGAAGCTTTCTTT
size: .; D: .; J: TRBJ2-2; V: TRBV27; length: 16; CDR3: CASSLIPGMGTGELFF; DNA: TGTGCCAGCAGTTTAATCCCAGGGATGGGCACCGGGGAGCTGTTTTTT
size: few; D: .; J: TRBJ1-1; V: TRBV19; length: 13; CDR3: CASSIRKNTEAFF; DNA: TGTGCCAGTAGTATCCGTAAAAACACTGAAGCTTTCTTT
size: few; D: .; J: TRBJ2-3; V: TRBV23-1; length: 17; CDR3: CASSHNATLVPSDTQYF; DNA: TGCGCCAGCAGTCATAATGCAACTCTCGTTCCGTCGGATACGCAGTATTTT
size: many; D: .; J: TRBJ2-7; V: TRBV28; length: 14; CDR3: CASSPSGVNYEQYF; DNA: TGTGCCAGCAGTCCCTCGGGGGTCAACTACGAGCAGTACTTC
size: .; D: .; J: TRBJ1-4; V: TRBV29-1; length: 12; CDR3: CSVQRPGEKLFF; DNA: TGCAGCGTCCAACGACCCGGGGAAAAACTGTTTTTT
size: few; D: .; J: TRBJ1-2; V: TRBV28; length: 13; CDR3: CASRTPGERGYTF; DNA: TGTGCCAGCCGAACGCCAGGGGAACGTGGCTACACCTTC
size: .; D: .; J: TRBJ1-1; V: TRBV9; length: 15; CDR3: CASSVVDRGNTEAFF; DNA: TGTGCCAGCAGCGTAGTTGATCGGGGGAACACTGAAGCTTTCTTT